This TCR beta chain was found in a study of early T cells in non-severe SARS-CoV-2 infection. Overall study context: Unsorted whole-blood RNA was sequenced in bulk, leaving chains unpaired. The study, taken as a whole, reports: Matching against VDJdb likely underestimated virus-specific expansions, favoring anti-spike CD8.

Individually, cDNA molecules had unique molecular identifiers attached to them. TCRdb analysed the 5' RACE reads with MiXCR anew, one entry per CDR3 protein. The table lists some 77,000 distinct CDR3 sequences, 8.5% to 10% of them singletons, with about 4.8% in the top ten. This clonotype was observed at least ten times. Its antigen remains unknown. V was cut by 5 bases and J by 3 bases, with 7 bases left in between. Germline CDR1 and CDR2: SGHTA and FQGNSA. There are 12 residues in the CDR3. Material: whole blood. This receptor was obtained from an adult who was a healthcare worker with PCR-confirmed SARS-CoV-2 infection or an uninfected control (not recorded which). The chain joins TRBV7-2 to TRBJ2-5; D is unresolved. CDR3 protein: CASSPLEETQYF. The DNA for the CDR3 is TGTGCCAGCAGCCCCTTGGAAGAGACCCAGTACTTC.